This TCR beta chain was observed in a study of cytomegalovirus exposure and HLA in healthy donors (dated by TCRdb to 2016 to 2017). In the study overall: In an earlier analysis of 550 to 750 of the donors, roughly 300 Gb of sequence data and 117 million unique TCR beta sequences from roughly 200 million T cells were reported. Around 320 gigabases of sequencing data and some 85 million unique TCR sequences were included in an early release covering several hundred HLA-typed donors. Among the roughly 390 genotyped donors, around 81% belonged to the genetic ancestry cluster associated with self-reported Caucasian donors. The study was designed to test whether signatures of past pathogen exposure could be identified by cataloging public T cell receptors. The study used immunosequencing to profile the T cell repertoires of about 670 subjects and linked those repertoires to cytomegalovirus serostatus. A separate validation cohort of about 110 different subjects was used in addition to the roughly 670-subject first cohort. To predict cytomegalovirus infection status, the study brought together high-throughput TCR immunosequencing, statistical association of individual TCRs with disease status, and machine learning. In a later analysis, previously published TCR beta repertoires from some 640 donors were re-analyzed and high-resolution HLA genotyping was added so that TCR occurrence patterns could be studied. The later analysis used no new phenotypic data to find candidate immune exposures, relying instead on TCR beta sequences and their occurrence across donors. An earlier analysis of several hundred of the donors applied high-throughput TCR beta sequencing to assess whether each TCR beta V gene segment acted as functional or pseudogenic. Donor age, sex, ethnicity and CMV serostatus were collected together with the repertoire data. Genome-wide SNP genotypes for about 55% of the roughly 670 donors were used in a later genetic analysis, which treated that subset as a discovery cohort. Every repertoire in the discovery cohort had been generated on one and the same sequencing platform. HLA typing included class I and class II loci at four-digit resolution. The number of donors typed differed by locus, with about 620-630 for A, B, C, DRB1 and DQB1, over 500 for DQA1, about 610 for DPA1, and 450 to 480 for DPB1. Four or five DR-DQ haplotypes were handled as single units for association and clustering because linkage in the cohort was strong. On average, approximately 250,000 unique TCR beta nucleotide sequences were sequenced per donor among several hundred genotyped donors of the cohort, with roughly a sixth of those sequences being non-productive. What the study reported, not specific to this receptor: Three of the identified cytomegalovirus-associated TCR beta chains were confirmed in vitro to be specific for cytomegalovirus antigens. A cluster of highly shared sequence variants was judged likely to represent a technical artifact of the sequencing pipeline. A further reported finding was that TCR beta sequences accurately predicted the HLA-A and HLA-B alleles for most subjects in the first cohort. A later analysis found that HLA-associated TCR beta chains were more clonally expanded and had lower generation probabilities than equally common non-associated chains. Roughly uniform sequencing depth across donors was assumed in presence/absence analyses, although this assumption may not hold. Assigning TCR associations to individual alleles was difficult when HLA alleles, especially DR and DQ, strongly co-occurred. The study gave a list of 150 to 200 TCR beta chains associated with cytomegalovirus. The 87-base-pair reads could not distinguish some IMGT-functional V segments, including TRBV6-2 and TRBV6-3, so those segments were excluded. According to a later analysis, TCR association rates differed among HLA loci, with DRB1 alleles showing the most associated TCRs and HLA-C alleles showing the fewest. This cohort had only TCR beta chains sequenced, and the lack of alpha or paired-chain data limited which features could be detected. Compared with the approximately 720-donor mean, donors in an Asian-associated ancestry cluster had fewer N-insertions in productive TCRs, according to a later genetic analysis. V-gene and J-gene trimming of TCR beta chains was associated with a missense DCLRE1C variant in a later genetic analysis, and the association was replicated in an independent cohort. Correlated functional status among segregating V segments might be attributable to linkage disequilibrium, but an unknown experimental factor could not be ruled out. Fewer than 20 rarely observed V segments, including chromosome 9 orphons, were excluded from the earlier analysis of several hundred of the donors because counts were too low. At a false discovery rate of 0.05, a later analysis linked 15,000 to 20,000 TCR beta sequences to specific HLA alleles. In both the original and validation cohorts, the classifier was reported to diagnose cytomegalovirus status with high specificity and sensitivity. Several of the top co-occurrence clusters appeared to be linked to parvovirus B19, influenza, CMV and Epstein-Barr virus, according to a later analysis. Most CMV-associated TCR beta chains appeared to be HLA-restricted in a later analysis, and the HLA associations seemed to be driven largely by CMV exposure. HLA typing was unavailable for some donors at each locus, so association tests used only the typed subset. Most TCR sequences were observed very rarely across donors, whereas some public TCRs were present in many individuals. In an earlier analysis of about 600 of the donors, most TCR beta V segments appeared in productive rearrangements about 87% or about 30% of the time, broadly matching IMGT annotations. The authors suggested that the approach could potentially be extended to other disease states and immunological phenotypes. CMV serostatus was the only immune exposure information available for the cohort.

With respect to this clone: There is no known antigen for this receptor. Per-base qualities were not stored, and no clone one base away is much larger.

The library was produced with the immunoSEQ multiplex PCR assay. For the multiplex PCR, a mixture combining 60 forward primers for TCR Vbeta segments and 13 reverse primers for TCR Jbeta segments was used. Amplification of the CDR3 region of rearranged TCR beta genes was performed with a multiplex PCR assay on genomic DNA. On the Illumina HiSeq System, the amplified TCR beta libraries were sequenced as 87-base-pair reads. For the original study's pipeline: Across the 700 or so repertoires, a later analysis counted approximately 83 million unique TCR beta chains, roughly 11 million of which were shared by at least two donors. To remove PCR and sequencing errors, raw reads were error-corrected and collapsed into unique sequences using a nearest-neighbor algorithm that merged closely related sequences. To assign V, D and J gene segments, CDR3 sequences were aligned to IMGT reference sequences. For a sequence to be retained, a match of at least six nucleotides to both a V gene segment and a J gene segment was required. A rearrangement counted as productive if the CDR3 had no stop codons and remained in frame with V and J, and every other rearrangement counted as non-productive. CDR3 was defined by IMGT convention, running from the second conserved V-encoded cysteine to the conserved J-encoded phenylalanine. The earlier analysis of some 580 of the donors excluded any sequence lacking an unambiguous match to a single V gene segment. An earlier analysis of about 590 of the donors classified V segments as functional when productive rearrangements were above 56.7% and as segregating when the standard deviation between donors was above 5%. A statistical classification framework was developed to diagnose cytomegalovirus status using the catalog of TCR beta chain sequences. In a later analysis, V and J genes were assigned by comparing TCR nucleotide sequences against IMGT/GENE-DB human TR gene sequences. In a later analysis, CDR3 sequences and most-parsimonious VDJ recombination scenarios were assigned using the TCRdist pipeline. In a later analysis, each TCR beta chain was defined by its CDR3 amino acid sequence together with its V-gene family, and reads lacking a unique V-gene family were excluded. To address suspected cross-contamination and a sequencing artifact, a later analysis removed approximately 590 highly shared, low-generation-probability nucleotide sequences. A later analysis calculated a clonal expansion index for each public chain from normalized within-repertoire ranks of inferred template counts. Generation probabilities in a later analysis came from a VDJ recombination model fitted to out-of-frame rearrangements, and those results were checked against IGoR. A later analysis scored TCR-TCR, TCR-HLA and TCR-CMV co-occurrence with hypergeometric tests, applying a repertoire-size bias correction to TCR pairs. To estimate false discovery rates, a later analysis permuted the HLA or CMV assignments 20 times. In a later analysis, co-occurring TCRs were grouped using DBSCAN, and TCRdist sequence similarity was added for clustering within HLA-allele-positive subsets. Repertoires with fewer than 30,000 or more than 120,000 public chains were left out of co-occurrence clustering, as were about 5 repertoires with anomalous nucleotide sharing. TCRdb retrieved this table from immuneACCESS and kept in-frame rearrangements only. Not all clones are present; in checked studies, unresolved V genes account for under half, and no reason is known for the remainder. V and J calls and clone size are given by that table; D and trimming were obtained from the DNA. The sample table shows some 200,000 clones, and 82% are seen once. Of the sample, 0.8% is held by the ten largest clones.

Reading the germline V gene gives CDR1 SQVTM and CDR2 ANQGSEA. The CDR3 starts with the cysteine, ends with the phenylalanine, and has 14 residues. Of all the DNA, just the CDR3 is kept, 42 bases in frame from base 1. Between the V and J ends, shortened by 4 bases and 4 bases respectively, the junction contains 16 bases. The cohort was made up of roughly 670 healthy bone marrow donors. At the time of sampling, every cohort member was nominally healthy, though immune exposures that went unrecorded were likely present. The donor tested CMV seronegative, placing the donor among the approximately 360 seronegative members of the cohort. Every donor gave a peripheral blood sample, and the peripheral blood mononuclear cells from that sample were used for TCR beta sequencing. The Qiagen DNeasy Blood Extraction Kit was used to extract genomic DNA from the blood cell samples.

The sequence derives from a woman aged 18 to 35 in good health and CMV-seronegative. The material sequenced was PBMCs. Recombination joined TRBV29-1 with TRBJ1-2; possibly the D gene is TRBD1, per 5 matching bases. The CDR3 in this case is CSVGFGGETYGYTF. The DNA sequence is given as TGCAGCGTTGGGTTCGGAGGGGAGACCTATGGCTACACCTTC.